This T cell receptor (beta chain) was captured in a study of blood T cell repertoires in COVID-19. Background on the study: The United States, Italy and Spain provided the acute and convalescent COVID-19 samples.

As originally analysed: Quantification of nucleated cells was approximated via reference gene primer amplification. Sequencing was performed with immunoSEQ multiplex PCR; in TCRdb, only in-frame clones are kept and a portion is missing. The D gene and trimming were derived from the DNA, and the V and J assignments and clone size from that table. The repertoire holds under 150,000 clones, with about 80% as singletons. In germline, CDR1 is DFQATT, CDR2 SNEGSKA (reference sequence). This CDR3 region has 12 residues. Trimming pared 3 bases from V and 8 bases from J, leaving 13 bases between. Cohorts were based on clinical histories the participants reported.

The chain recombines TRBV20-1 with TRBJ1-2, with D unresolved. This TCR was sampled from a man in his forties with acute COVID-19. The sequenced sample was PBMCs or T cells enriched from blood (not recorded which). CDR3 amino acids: CSASLASMGYTF. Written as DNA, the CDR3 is TGCAGTGCTAGTTTAGCTTCAATGGGCTACACCTTC.